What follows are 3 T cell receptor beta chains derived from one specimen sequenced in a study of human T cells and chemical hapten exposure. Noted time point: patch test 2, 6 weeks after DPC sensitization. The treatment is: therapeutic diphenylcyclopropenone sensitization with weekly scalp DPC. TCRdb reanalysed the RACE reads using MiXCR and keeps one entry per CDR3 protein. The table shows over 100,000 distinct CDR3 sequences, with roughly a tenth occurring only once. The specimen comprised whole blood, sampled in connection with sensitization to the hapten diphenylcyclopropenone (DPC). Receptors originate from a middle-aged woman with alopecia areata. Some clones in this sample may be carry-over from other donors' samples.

The DNA for the CDR3 is TGCAGTGCCCCCACGGGACTAGCGGGGGGGTACACCGGGGAGCTGTTTTTT. Its translation: CSAPTGLAGGYTGELFF. The chain carries TRBV20-1 and TRBJ2-2, with 16 bases aligning to TRBD2. With 6 bases clipped from V and 3 bases from J, the junction kept 7 bases outside the gene matches. The CDR3 runs to 17 residues. Germline V gene data show CDR1 as DFQATT and CDR2 as SNEGSKA (reference sequence).

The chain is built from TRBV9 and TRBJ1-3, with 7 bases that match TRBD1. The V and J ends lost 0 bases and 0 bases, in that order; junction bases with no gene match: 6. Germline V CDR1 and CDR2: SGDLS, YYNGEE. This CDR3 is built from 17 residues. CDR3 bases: TGTGCCAGCAGCGTAGATCCACAGGGGTTCTCTGGAAACACCATATATTTT. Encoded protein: CASSVDPQGFSGNTIYF.

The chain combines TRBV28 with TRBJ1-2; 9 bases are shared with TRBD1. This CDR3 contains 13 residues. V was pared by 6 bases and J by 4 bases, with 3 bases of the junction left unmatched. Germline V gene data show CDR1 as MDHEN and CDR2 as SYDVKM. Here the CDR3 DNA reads TGTGCCAGCAGGGAGACAGGGGGCTATGGCTACACCTTC. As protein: CASRETGGYGYTF.